One sample yielded the 10 T cell receptor beta chains listed below, sequenced in a study of T cells in Graves' hyperthyroidism and ophthalmopathy. TCR beta CDR3 regions were amplified from RNA. HTBI primers were employed in a first-round RT-PCR of the TCR CDR3. TCRdb re-called the multiplex PCR reads with MiXCR, one entry per CDR3 protein. This sample has roughly 330,000 distinct CDR3 sequences, with approximately 17% found just once. Specimen: blood. These receptors came from a young man with Graves' hyperthyroidism.

The J gene is TRBJ2-2, the V gene TRBV6-1; the D gene is possibly TRBD2 (6 bases). Germline loops: CDR1 MNHNS, CDR2 SASEGT. Trimming removed 8 bases at V and 4 bases at J, with 14 bases between. CDR3 length equals 14 residues. CDR3 coding DNA: TGTGCCAGCTCAGCGGGTAGTTTCACCGGGGAGCTGTTTTTT. Its translation is CASSAGSFTGELFF.

This clonotype came up once. This may come from a read error, since a much larger clone is one base off. The CDR3 DNA sequence: TGTGCCAGCAGCCATGGACTAGTGGGAGAGACCATCTCCTACGAGCAGTACTTC. This sequence encodes CASSHGLVGETISYEQYF. The chain couples TRBV7-3 to TRBJ2-7; 7 bases are shared with TRBD2. After removal of 5 bases from V and 0 bases from J, the junction contained 16 bases not matched to a gene. The CDR3 spans 18 residues. CDR1 is SGHTA and CDR2 is FQGTGA in the germline V gene.

The chain recombines TRBV7-9 with TRBJ2-2; 7 nucleotides match TRBD1. Germline CDR1 reads SEHNR; CDR2 reads FQNEAQ (reference sequence). The CDR3 totals 16 residues. V lost 5 bases, J lost 0 bases, and 6 bases stayed unmatched. CDR3 residues: CASSQTGLPNTGELFF. CDR3 DNA: TGTGCCAGCAGCCAGACAGGGCTTCCGAACACCGGGGAGCTGTTTTTT.

This clonotype has only a few counts. The junction differs from germline at one of its ends, possibly a read error. This chain joins TRBV7-7 and TRBJ2-2, with TRBD2 as a possible D gene (6 bases). Germline CDR1 is SSHAT and CDR2 is FNYEAQ (reference sequence). The CDR3 sequence is 16 residues long. The CDR3 bases are TGTGCTAGCAGCGAGGGACTTACCGGAACCACCGGGGAGCTGTTTTTT. As protein: CASSEGLTGTTGELFF.

This clonotype has ten or more counts. The chain joins TRBV10-3 to TRBJ2-7; D unresolved. This CDR3 region has 14 residues. With 2 bases removed from V and 2 bases from J, the gap between germline ends came to 10 bases. From germline, CDR1 is ENHRY and CDR2 SYGVKD. The CDR3 is CAISEAEAAYEQYF. Written as DNA, the CDR3 is TGTGCCATCAGTGAGGCAGAGGCAGCCTACGAGCAGTACTTC.

Note on this clonotype: A much larger clone differs by one base, so this may be a read error. This rearrangement joins TRBV28 to TRBJ1-1, with D possibly TRBD1 on 5 matching bases. The CDR3 sequence is 14 residues long. Germline CDR1 MDHEN, CDR2 SYDVKM. Deletions cut 3 bases from V and 0 bases from J, with 8 bases between. Here the CDR3 reads CASSLAGVNTEAFF. CDR3 DNA sequence: TGTGCCAGCAGTTTGGCGGGGGTGAACACTGAAGCTTTCTTT.

The table lists this clonotype with a few counts. The rearrangement joins TRBV29-1 to TRBJ2-1; 8 nucleotides agree with TRBD2. Trimming removed 6 bases from V and 2 bases from J; junction bases left unmatched: 9. CDR3 size: 15 residues. CDR1 is SQVTM, CDR2 ANQGSEA, per germline. The CDR3: CSVGGGDLAYNEQFF. Here the CDR3 DNA reads TGCAGCGTCGGGGGGGGGGATCTTGCCTACAATGAGCAGTTCTTC.

This chain connects TRBV18 to TRBJ2-1, with 11 bases fitting TRBD2. The CDR3 spans 16 residues. Germline lookup yields CDR1 KGHSH and CDR2 LQKENI. The V segment lost 6 bases and the J segment 2 bases; nucleotides outside the gene matches: 6. For the CDR3, the DNA is TGTGCCAGCTCCCCTATAGCGGGAGGGGCCTACAATGAGCAGTTCTTC. It codes for CASSPIAGGAYNEQFF.

The rearrangement uses TRBV5-1 and TRBJ2-5; D is perhaps TRBD1 (5 bases). Looked up from germline, CDR1 is SGHRS and CDR2 is YFSETQ. The length of the CDR3 is 15 residues. Trimming took off 2 bases at V and 5 bases at J, with 16 bases between the two ends. CDR3: CASSLGHGLSETQYF. DNA for the CDR3: TGCGCCAGCAGCTTAGGACACGGGCTGTCGGAGACCCAGTACTTC. The whole variable domain, filled in from reference TRBV5-1 and TRBJ2-5, reads KAGVTQTPRYLIKTRGQQVTLSCSPISGHRSVSWYQQTPGQGLQFLFEYFSETQRNKGNFPGRFSGRQFSNSRSEMNVSTLELGDSALYLCASSLGHGLSETQYFGPGTRLLVL.

A remark on this clonotype: Being one base from a much bigger clone, this may be a read error. The chain employs TRBV2 and TRBJ2-1; D ambiguous. The germline V gene encodes CDR1 SNHLY and CDR2 FYNNEI. The V gene lost 5 bases and the J gene lost 5 bases, with 13 bases spanning the gap. The CDR3 is 14 amino acids. CDR3 sequence: CASSITVRNNEQFF. CDR3 nucleotide sequence: TGTGCCAGCAGTATTACGGTTAGGAACAATGAGCAGTTCTTC.